Listed here are 13 T cell receptor beta chains from one sample, sequenced in a study of vaccination effects on CD4 cells after COVID-19. Here immunoSEQ multiplex PCR was the method, and the copy in TCRdb shows in-frame clones only, minus some. The table has around 45,000 clones, around three quarters seen once. Peptide-pool stimulation followed by sequencing identified expanded antigen-specific CD4+ clonotypes in the ViraFEST assay. Following 10 days of culture, CD4+ T cells were isolated. The vaccine recipients had no prior SARS-CoV-2 infection, with negative nucleocapsid antibodies. What these receptors recognize is not known. The sample in question was CD4+ T cells from PBMCs cultured with SARS-CoV-2 spike peptides, obtained before COVID-19 vaccination. The receptors were sampled from a human donor who received a COVID-19 vaccine.

The chain links TRBV29-1 to TRBJ1-4; 11 bases are shared with TRBD1. The germline V gene has CDR1 SQVTM and CDR2 ANQGSEA. Trimming took 7 bases from V and 3 from J; bases not matched to a gene: 10. The CDR3 has 16 residues. The CDR3 is CSARLQDRGPNEKLFF. CDR3 coding DNA: TGCAGCGCTAGACTTCAGGACAGGGGGCCTAATGAAAAACTGTTTTTT.

This clone occurred once. The chain carries TRBV18 and TRBJ1-1, with TRBD1 matching over 8 bases. The CDR3 consists of 14 residues. After removal of 5 bases from V and 5 bases from J, the junction contained 7 bases not matched to a gene. Germline CDR1 KGHSH, CDR2 LQKENI. The CDR3 region is CASSSNRGGTEAFF. CDR3 nucleotides: TGTGCCAGCTCATCTAACAGGGGGGGGACTGAAGCTTTCTTT.

The V call is TRBV27, the J call TRBJ1-1, with D hard to call. V was shortened by 5 bases and J by 1 base, with 14 bases between the two germline ends. This CDR3 contains 15 residues. Germline CDR1 MNHEY, CDR2 SMNVEV (reference sequence). CDR3 bases: TGTGCCAGCAGTCTAGATGGACGTACGAACACTGAAGCTTTCTTT. It codes for CASSLDGRTNTEAFF.

The V and J genes are TRBV5-1 and TRBJ1-1; 9 nucleotides agree with TRBD1. Germline V lookup: CDR1 SGHRS, CDR2 YFSETQ. With 5 bases clipped from V and 5 bases from J, the junction kept 7 bases outside the gene matches. This CDR3 has 14 amino acids. The CDR3 here is CASSSGQGGTEAFF. The DNA for the CDR3 is TGCGCCAGCAGTTCGGGACAGGGAGGGACTGAAGCTTTCTTT.

The rearrangement joins TRBV3-1 (or the pseudogene TRBV3-2) to TRBJ1-5; no clear D. Germline loops: CDR1 LGHDT, CDR2 YNNKEL (reference sequence). The CDR3 runs 18 residues. Trimming left V 1 base short and J 0 bases short, with 16 bases between. The CDR3: CASSQGGVRPYSNQPQHF. The CDR3 coding sequence is TGTGCCAGCAGCCAAGGAGGCGTCAGGCCCTATAGCAATCAGCCCCAGCATTTT.

This clone has more than one count but fewer than ten. The chain couples TRBV18 to TRBJ2-7; TRBD1 is a possible D gene (6 bases). From germline, CDR1 is KGHSH and CDR2 LQKENI. The CDR3 loop spans 14 amino acids. Trimming left V 2 bases short and J 5 bases short, with 13 bases between. The chain's CDR3 is CASSPGTQGHEQYV. The CDR3 DNA reads as TGTGCCAGCTCACCAGGGACCCAGGGGCACGAGCAGTACGTC.

A word on this clone: Other DNA sequences in this sample translate to the same CDR3. This chain connects TRBV28 to TRBJ2-2, with D perhaps TRBD2 (7 bases). Trimming cost V 2 bases and J 6 bases, with 13 bases left between them. Per the germline V gene, CDR1 is MDHEN and CDR2 is SYDVKM. This CDR3 has 15 amino acids. CDR3 coding DNA: TGTGCCAGCAGTTTAGGGGGGGCCAATTCCGGGGAGCTGTTTTTT. Translating it yields CASSLGGANSGELFF.

CDR3 DNA: TGCGCCAGCAGCCAAGACACCGACAGGTTATTGTACAATGAGCAGTTCTTC. Protein: CASSQDTDRLLYNEQFF. The J gene is TRBJ2-1, the V gene TRBV4-1; tentatively, D is TRBD1 (6 bases). CDR1 and CDR2 from the germline V gene are MGHRA and YSYEKL. This CDR3 is 17 amino acids long. The V gene lost 0 bases and the J gene lost 4 bases, with 16 bases spanning the gap.

The chain links TRBV4-2 to TRBJ2-5; D is possibly TRBD1 (6 bases). Trimming stripped 1 base from V and 5 bases from J, with 20 bases between. The CDR3 is made up of 17 amino acids. Germline V lookup: CDR1 LGHNA, CDR2 YNFKEQ. CDR3 residues: CASSQGAGATYGETQYF. The DNA for the CDR3 is TGTGCCAGCAGCCAAGGGGCAGGGGCCACCTACGGGGAGACCCAGTACTTC.

This clone has more than one count but fewer than ten. The genes are TRBV12-3 or TRBV12-4 and TRBJ1-2, with a tentative D call TRBD1 (5 bases). The CDR3 loop spans 12 amino acids. Deletions cut 6 bases from V and 5 bases from J, with 10 bases between. The CDR3 loop is CASSPGGYGYTF. CDR3 sequence (DNA): TGTGCCAGCAGCCCGGGGGGGTATGGCTACACCTTC.

The chain links TRBV21-1 to TRBJ1-6. TRBV21-1 is shown as a pseudogene. The CDR3 is 10 amino acids. DNA for the CDR3: TGTGCCAGCTCCCTGGAGCCCCTGCGCTTT. Its protein product is CASSLEPLRF.

This chain uses TRBV10-3 with TRBJ2-7; 7 nucleotides align to TRBD2. Germline assignment: CDR1 ENHRY and CDR2 SYGVKD. The V and J ends lost 2 bases and 3 bases, in that order; junction bases with no gene match: 4. The CDR3 loop spans 14 amino acids. The CDR3 region has the DNA TGTGCCATCAGTGAGCAGGGCGGGAGCTACGAGCAGTACGTC. Translation gives CAISEQGGSYEQYV.

The J gene is TRBJ1-4, the V gene TRBV28, with D perhaps TRBD1 (5 bases). Germline V gene data show CDR1 as MDHEN and CDR2 as SYDVKM. Trimming shortened V by 1 base and J by 7 bases, and 10 bases separated the two germline ends. CDR3 length: 14 amino acids. This CDR3 is CASSLSGPTEKLFF. The CDR3 coding sequence is TGTGCCAGCAGTTTATCAGGGCCAACTGAAAAACTGTTTTTT.